The 30 T cell receptor beta chains below all came from one sample that was sequenced in a study of cytomegalovirus exposure and HLA in healthy donors. PCR primers comprised 60 Vbeta and 13 Jbeta primers. Measured with immunoSEQ multiplex PCR; TCRdb has only the in-frame clones, and not every one. The sample lists 100,000 to 150,000 clones; around four fifths were seen once. Material: PBMCs. These receptors all come from a woman between 35 and 50 years old in good health and CMV-seropositive.

This clone was observed once. The chain has TRBV5-1 and TRBJ2-2; 11 bases line up with TRBD1. Trimming removed 3 bases from V and 3 bases from J; junction bases left unmatched: 4. CDR1 is SGHRS and CDR2 is YFSETQ in the germline V gene. The CDR3 totals 16 residues. This CDR3 reads CASSWTGGEDTGELFF. The CDR3 DNA is TGCGCCAGCAGCTGGACAGGGGGCGAGGACACCGGGGAGCTGTTTTTT.

The chain uses TRBV6-1 and TRBJ2-7; D may be TRBD2 (6 bases). Deletions cut 3 bases from V and 5 bases from J, with 26 bases between. Germline V CDR1 and CDR2: MNHNS, SASEGT. The CDR3 loop spans 18 amino acids. CDR3 nucleotides: TGTGCCAGCAGTGACGGGGGAGCCCCCCGGGGAATTGGCGACGAGCAGTACTTC. Encoded protein: CASSDGGAPRGIGDEQYF.

On this clone: Other DNA sequences in the sample encode the same CDR3. This chain joins TRBV11-3 and TRBJ1-3; the match to TRBD1 covers 8 bases. V gave up 5 bases and J gave up 2 bases; unmatched junction bases: 5. In germline, CDR1 is SGHNT, CDR2 YENEEA. CDR3 length equals 15 residues. In nucleotides, the CDR3 is TGTGCCAGCAGCCCAGGACAGGGACCTGGAAACACCATATATTTT. Residues: CASSPGQGPGNTIYF.

This clone turned up a few times. J is TRBJ1-4 and V is TRBV7-6, with 8 bases identical to TRBD1. The germline gives CDR1 SGHVS, CDR2 FNYEAQ. The CDR3 has 14 residues. After removal of 4 bases from V and 8 bases from J, the junction contained 6 bases not matched to a gene. CDR3 amino acids: CASSSGQGGEKLFF. For the CDR3, the DNA is TGTGCCAGCAGCTCAGGACAGGGTGGGGAAAAACTGTTTTTT.

This rearrangement joins TRBV7-3 to TRBJ1-2; 8 bases align to TRBD1. Per germline, CDR1 SGHTA and CDR2 FQGTGA. V lost 1 base to trimming and J lost 6 bases; unmatched junction nucleotides: 16. CDR3 length: 18 residues. CDR3: CASSLNPHGQGGLDGYTF. DNA for the CDR3: TGTGCCAGCAGCTTAAACCCCCACGGACAGGGAGGTTTGGATGGCTACACCTTC.

The rearrangement joins TRBV15 to TRBJ2-5; D unresolved. The CDR3 has 15 amino acids. Germline lookup yields CDR1 LNHNV and CDR2 YYDKDF (reference sequence). The V and J ends lost 1 base and 5 bases respectively, with 14 bases between them. The CDR3 DNA is TGTGCCACCAGCAGAGCTAGTGATCTTGGGGAGACCCAGTACTTC. Translating it yields CATSRASDLGETQYF.

This chain links TRBV5-1 with TRBJ2-7, with TRBD1 as a possible D gene (5 bases). The CDR3 has 15 amino acids. Between the trimmed V and J ends, which lost 0 bases and 0 bases, there was a span of 10 bases. CDR1 is SGHRS and CDR2 is YFSETQ in the germline V gene. The CDR3 DNA sequence: TGCGCCAGCAGCTTGGTAACAGGTGGCTCCTACGAGCAGTACTTC. Amino acids: CASSLVTGGSYEQYF.

The rearrangement links TRBV7-2 to TRBJ1-2; TRBD1 agrees at 7 bases. The length of the CDR3 is 15 residues. The germline CDR1 and CDR2 sequences are SGHTA and FQGNSA. Losses at the gene ends were 6 bases for V and 4 bases for J; bases not matched to a gene: 11. CDR3 in DNA: TGTGCCAGCAGGGAAGATCGACAGGGACCCTATGGCTACACCTTC. Translating it yields CASREDRQGPYGYTF.

V is TRBV6-1 and J is TRBJ1-2; D is possibly TRBD1 (6 bases). V was cut by 4 bases and J by 1 base, with 13 bases left in between. The length of the CDR3 is 15 residues. The germline V gene encodes CDR1 MNHNS and CDR2 SASEGT. The CDR3 here is CASSAATGFNYGYTF. CDR3 in DNA: TGTGCCAGCAGTGCCGCGACAGGATTTAACTATGGCTACACCTTC.

The chain recombines TRBV27 with TRBJ1-2; 7 positions match TRBD1. V lost 8 bases and J lost 6; bases outside the gene matches: 6. CDR1 and CDR2 (germline): MNHEY, SMNVEV (reference sequence). This CDR3 contains 12 residues. CDR3 in amino acids: CASSTGLHGYTF. The DNA of the CDR3 is TGTGCCAGCTCGACAGGGCTTCATGGCTACACCTTC.

Here the CDR3 reads CASSRGLAGEEQYF. CDR3 DNA: TGTGCCAGCAGTCGTGGACTAGCGGGAGAAGAACAGTACTTC. The chain is built from TRBV9 and TRBJ2-5; 13 bases are a match to TRBD2. Germline lookup yields CDR1 SGDLS and CDR2 YYNGEE. CDR3 size: 14 residues. Losses at the gene ends were 5 bases for V and 11 bases for J; bases not matched to a gene: 9.

The V call is TRBV5-6, the J call TRBJ2-7; D is undetermined. The CDR3 extends over 13 amino acids. Trimming pared 2 bases from V and 7 bases from J, leaving 13 bases between. Germline V gene sequence: CDR1 SGHDT, CDR2 YYEEEE. Written as DNA, the CDR3 is TGTGCCAGCAGCTTAGTGAGCTTCGGGGAGCAGTACTTC. This codes for CASSLVSFGEQYF.

The CDR3 DNA is TGTGCCAGCAGCTCCCCTCCTCTTACTAGCGGGGGCGTCCAAGAGACCCAGTACTTC. Amino acid sequence: CASSSPPLTSGGVQETQYF. V usage is TRBV7-8 and J usage is TRBJ2-5, with 11 bases aligning to TRBD2. In germline, CDR1 is SGHVS, CDR2 FQNEAQ. The CDR3 runs to 19 residues. V gave up 4 bases and J gave up 1 base; unmatched junction bases: 14.

The V and J genes are TRBV27 and TRBJ1-5; D call uncertain. Trimming removed 8 bases at V and 0 bases at J, with 14 bases between. The CDR3 sequence is 15 residues long. The germline V gene encodes CDR1 MNHEY and CDR2 SMNVEV (reference sequence). In DNA, the CDR3 is TGTGCCAGCGCCCTTGTCGGGGATAGCAATCAGCCCCAGCATTTT. The encoded protein is CASALVGDSNQPQHF.

The chain couples TRBV6-5 to TRBJ2-7, with a possible D match to TRBD2 (5 bases). Germline V gene sequence: CDR1 MNHEY, CDR2 SVGAGI. The CDR3 spans 14 residues. V gave up 0 bases and J gave up 4 bases, with 10 bases separating them. The CDR3 bases are TGTGCCAGCAGTTACTCATTGCGGGCTTACGAGCAGTACTTC. Translated, it gives CASSYSLRAYEQYF.

This clone was counted between two and nine times. The V and J genes are TRBV4-3 and TRBJ2-6; D is uncertain. CDR1 is LGHNA and CDR2 is YSLEER in the germline V gene. With 0 bases removed from V and 2 bases from J, the gap between germline ends came to 8 bases. CDR3 length equals 16 residues. CDR3 bases: TGCGCCAGCAGCCAAGATCGGGTACCTGGGGCCAACGTCCTGACTTTC. It codes for CASSQDRVPGANVLTF.

The chain recombines TRBV5-4 with TRBJ1-2; 8 bases match TRBD1. V lost 0 bases to trimming and J lost 4 bases; unmatched junction nucleotides: 5. The CDR3 totals 15 residues. Germline values: CDR1 SGHNT, CDR2 YYREEE (reference sequence). The CDR3 region has the DNA TGTGCCAGCAGCTTGGGACAGGGGAGTATCTATGGCTACACCTTC. This codes for CASSLGQGSIYGYTF.

This chain connects TRBV19 to TRBJ1-4; D unresolved. Germline V lookup: CDR1 LNHDA, CDR2 SQIVND (reference sequence). Deletions cut 5 bases from V and 2 bases from J, with 9 bases between. The CDR3 spans 14 residues. The chain's CDR3 is CASSWQATNEKLFF. The CDR3 DNA sequence: TGTGCCAGTAGTTGGCAGGCTACTAATGAAAAACTGTTTTTT.

This clone was detected once. The chain has TRBV29-1 and TRBJ2-1, with 9 bases that match TRBD2. The CDR3 length is 14 residues. Germline loops: CDR1 SQVTM, CDR2 ANQGSEA. Trimming cost V 2 bases and J 4 bases; bases outside gene matches: 3. The CDR3 DNA is TGCAGCGTTGAACCTAGCGGGGCTTACAATGAGCAGTTCTTC. This gives the protein CSVEPSGAYNEQFF.

V is TRBV18 and J is TRBJ2-6, with a weak D call TRBD1 (6 bases). Trimming took off 6 bases at V and 0 bases at J, with 15 bases between the two ends. This CDR3 is built from 17 residues. Per germline, CDR1 KGHSH and CDR2 LQKENI. In nucleotides, the CDR3 is TGTGCCAGCTCGTTACAGGGATCCCTCTCTGGGGCCAACGTCCTGACTTTC. Protein sequence: CASSLQGSLSGANVLTF.

The chain carries TRBV7-6 and TRBJ2-7; TRBD2 is a possible D gene (7 bases). V dropped 0 bases and J dropped 3 bases, with 18 bases sitting between them. Per the germline V gene, CDR1 is SGHVS and CDR2 is FNYEAQ. The CDR3 is made up of 17 amino acids. The CDR3 DNA is TGTGCCAGCAGCTTAGCAGAGGGGGGGGACAAAGACTACGAGCAGTACTTC. Translating it yields CASSLAEGGDKDYEQYF.

This rearrangement joins TRBV10-2 to TRBJ1-5; 8 nucleotides match TRBD1. Trimming removed 6 bases from V and 8 bases from J; junction bases left unmatched: 12. CDR3 length: 15 residues. Germline loops: CDR1 WSHSY, CDR2 SAAADI. CDR3 in DNA: TGCGCCAGCAGGACCGGACAGGGCGTTACGGAGCCCCAGCATTTT. Translated, it gives CASRTGQGVTEPQHF.

V usage is TRBV7-9 and J usage is TRBJ1-1; D ambiguous. CDR3 length: 13 amino acids. Trimming pared 5 bases from V and 2 bases from J, leaving 9 bases between. Germline values: CDR1 SEHNR, CDR2 FQNEAQ (reference sequence). In DNA form, the CDR3 reads TGTGCCAGCAGCCCCGGGTCTAACACTGAAGCTTTCTTT. Translated, it gives CASSPGSNTEAFF.

The chain joins TRBV7-9 to TRBJ2-1; 8 nucleotides align to TRBD1. V was clipped by 4 bases and J by 2 bases; unmatched bases: 4. There are 15 residues in the CDR3. CDR1 and CDR2 from the germline V gene are SEHNR and FQNEAQ (reference sequence). The CDR3 here is CASSSHRGAYNEQFF. The CDR3 DNA reads as TGTGCCAGCAGCTCCCACAGGGGGGCCTACAATGAGCAGTTCTTC.

This clone was counted a single time. The rearrangement links TRBV5-1 to TRBJ2-3; 7 nucleotides match TRBD1. The ends lost 4 bases at V and 1 base at J; junction bases unmatched: 3. The germline V gene has CDR1 SGHRS and CDR2 YFSETQ. The CDR3 totals 14 residues. The CDR3 DNA reads TGCGCCAGCAGCGACGGACAGGGCACAGATACGCAGTATTTT. Amino acid sequence: CASSDGQGTDTQYF.

The chain is built from TRBV1 and TRBJ2-7; TRBD1 is the table's D call and was not checked against the DNA. TRBV1 is described as a pseudogene. The CDR3 has 16 residues. In DNA, the CDR3 is TGCACCAGCAGCCCTCAAAAGGGACAAAATATCTCCGAGCAGTACTTC. Encoded protein: CTSSPQKGQNISEQYF.

The V gene is TRBV18, the J gene TRBJ2-7, with D maybe TRBD2 (5 bases). V was pared by 3 bases and J by 2 bases, with 14 bases between. Germline CDR1 reads KGHSH; CDR2 reads LQKENI. The CDR3 is 15 amino acids. CDR3 protein: CASSPAGRPAYEQYF. The CDR3 nucleotides read TGTGCCAGCTCACCGGCGGGCCGGCCCGCCTACGAGCAGTACTTC. Supplemented by reference TRBV18 and TRBJ2-7, the full variable domain reads NAGVMQNPRHLVRRRGQEARLRCSPMKGHSHVYWYRQLPEEGLKFMVYLQKENIIDESGMPKERFSAEFPKEGPSILRIQQVVRGDSAAYFCASSPAGRPAYEQYFGPGTRLTVT.

V and J are TRBV7-3 and TRBJ1-1, with 8 bases aligning to TRBD1. V lost 5 bases to trimming and J lost 7 bases; unmatched junction nucleotides: 6. Looked up from germline, CDR1 is SGHTA and CDR2 is FQGTGA. The CDR3 loop spans 13 amino acids. The CDR3 is CASSTDRGGEAFF. The CDR3 DNA follows: TGTGCCAGCAGCACTGACAGGGGTGGTGAAGCTTTCTTT.

A few counts support this clone. This chain connects TRBV4-1 to TRBJ1-1; D may be TRBD1 (6 bases). Germline values: CDR1 MGHRA, CDR2 YSYEKL. Trimming removed 3 bases from V and 0 bases from J, with 8 bases in between. The CDR3 loop spans 14 amino acids. The CDR3 region has the DNA TGCGCCAGCAGCCAGACAGGCCTGAACACTGAAGCTTTCTTT. This gives the protein CASSQTGLNTEAFF.

In its sample, this clone was seen once. This chain connects TRBV27 to TRBJ2-2; D is undetermined. The germline gives CDR1 MNHEY, CDR2 SMNVEV (reference sequence). This CDR3 region has 13 residues. The V end was cut by 2 bases, the J end by 6 bases, with 7 bases between. The CDR3: CASSLLFPGELFF. Written as DNA, the CDR3 is TGTGCCAGCAGTTTACTGTTCCCCGGGGAGCTGTTTTTT.